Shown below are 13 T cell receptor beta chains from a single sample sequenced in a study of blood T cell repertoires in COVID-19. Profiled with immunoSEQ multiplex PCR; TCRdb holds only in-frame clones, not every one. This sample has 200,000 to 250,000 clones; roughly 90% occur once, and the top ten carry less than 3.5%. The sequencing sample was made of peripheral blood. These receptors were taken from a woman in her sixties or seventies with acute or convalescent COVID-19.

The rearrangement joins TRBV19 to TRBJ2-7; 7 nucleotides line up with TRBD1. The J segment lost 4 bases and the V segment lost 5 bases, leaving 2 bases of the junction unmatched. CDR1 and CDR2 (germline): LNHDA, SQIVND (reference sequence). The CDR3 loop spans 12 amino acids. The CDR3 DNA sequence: TGTGCCAGTAGTCGACAGGGTTACGAGCAGTACTTC. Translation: CASSRQGYEQYF.

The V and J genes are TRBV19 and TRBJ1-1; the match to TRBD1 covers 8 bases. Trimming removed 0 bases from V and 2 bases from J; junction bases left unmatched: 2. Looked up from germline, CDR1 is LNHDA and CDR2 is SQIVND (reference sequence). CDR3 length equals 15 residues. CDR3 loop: CASSIDGQGNTEAFF. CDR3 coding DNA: TGTGCCAGTAGTATAGACGGACAGGGAAACACTGAAGCTTTCTTT.

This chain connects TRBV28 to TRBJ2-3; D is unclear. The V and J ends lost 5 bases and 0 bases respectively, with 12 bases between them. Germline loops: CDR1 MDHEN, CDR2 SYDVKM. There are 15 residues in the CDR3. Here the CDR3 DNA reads TGTGCCAGCAGTCCCCTTAGACTTAGCACAGATACGCAGTATTTT. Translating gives CASSPLRLSTDTQYF. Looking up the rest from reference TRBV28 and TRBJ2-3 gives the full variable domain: DVKVTQSSRYLVKRTGEKVFLECVQDMDHENMFWYRQDPGLGLRLIYFSYDVKMKEKGDIPEGYSVSREKKERFSLILESASTNQTSMYLCASSPLRLSTDTQYFGPGTRLTVL.

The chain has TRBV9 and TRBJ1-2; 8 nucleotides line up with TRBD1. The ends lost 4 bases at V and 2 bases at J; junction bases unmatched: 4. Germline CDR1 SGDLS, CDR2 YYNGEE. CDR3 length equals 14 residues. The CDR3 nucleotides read TGTGCCAGCAGCACCAGGGGGCTGAACTATGGCTACACCTTC. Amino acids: CASSTRGLNYGYTF.

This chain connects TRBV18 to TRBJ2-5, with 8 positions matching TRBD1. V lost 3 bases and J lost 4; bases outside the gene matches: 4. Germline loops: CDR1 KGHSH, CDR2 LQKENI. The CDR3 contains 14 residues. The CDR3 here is CASSPTGVRETQYF. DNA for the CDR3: TGTGCCAGCTCACCGACAGGGGTACGAGAGACCCAGTACTTC.

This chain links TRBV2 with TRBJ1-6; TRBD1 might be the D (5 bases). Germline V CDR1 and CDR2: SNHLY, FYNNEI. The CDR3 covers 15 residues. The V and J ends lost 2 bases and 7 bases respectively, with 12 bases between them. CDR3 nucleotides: TGTGCCAGCAGTGAACTTACTCAGGGAAATTCACCCCTCCACTTT. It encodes CASSELTQGNSPLHF.

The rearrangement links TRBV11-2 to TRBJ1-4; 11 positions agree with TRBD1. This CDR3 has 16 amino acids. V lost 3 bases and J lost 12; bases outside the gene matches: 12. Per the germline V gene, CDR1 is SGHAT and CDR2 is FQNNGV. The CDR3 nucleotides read TGTGCCAGCAGCTTCGGAGTCCGGGACAGGGGGTATCAACTGTTTTTT. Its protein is CASSFGVRDRGYQLFF.

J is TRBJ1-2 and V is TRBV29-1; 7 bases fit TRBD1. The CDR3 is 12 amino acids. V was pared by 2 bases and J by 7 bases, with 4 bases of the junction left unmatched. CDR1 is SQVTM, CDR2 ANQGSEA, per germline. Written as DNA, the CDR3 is TGCAGCGTTGAACGGCCAGGGGGTGGCTACACCTTC. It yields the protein CSVERPGGGYTF. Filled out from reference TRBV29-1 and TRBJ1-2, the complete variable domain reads SAVISQKPSRDICQRGTSLTIQCQVDSQVTMMFWYRQQPGQSLTLIATANQGSEATYESGFVIDKFPISRPNLTFSTLTVSNMSPEDSSIYLCSVERPGGGYTFGSGTRLTVV.

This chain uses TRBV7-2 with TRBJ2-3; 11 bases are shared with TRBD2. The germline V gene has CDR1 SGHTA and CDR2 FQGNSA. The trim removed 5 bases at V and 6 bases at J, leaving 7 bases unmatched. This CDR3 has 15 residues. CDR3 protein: CASSDTSGRRDTQYF. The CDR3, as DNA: TGTGCCAGCAGCGACACTAGCGGGAGAAGGGATACGCAGTATTTT.

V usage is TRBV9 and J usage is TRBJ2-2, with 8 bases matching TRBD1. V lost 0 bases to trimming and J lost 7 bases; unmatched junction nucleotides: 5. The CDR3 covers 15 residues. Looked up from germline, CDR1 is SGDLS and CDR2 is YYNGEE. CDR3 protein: CASSVVTGGVGELFF. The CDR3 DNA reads TGTGCCAGCAGCGTAGTAACAGGGGGTGTCGGGGAGCTGTTTTTT.

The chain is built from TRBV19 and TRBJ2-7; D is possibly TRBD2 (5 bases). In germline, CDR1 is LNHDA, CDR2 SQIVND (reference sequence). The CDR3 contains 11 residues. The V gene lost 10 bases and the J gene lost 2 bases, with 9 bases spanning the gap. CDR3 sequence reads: CATRGPYEQYF. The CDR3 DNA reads TGTGCCACCCGGGGTCCCTACGAGCAGTACTTC.

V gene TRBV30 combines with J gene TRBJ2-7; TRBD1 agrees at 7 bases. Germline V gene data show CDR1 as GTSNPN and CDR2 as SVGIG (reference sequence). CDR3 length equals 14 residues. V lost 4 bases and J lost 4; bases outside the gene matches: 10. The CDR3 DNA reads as TGTGCCTGGACGGCAGGGGGTCCAAGTTACGAGCAGTACTTC. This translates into CAWTAGGPSYEQYF. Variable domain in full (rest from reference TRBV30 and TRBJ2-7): SQTIHQWPATLVQPVGSPLSLECTVEGTSNPNLYWYRQAAGRGLQLLFYSVGIGQISSEVPQNLSASRPQDRQFILSSKKLLLSDSGFYLCAWTAGGPSYEQYFGPGTRLTVT.

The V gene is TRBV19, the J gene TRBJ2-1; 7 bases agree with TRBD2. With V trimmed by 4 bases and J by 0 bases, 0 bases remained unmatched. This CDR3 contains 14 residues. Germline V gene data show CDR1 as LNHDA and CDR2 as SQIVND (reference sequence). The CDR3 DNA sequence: TGTGCCAGTAGTACGGGGGGCTCCTACAATGAGCAGTTCTTC. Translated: CASSTGGSYNEQFF.